Described below is a single T cell receptor beta chain sequence and its context. The antigen remains undetermined. These data originate in a study of identical twins. Regarding the study as a whole: Without tracking the same donors, conclusions rested on cross-sectional statistical analysis. Models predicted too little out-of-frame TCR alpha sharing in monozygotic twins.

Healthy Caucasians alone served as donors. J gave up 5 bases and V 6 bases, and 11 bases lay outside the gene matches. CDR1 and CDR2 from the germline V gene are SEHNR and FQNEAQ (reference sequence). The CDR3 is 15 amino acids. Template switching introduced a universal primer site, and the cDNA bore unique molecular identifiers. TCRdb reprocessed the 5' RACE reads with MiXCR, giving one entry per CDR3 protein. In the table there are approximately 230,000 distinct CDR3 sequences, 6.5% of which are singletons. The same data also went into a second study, on T cells expressing NK-cell markers.

This sequence originates from a woman aged 18-29 years in good health. The chain has TRBV7-9 and TRBJ2-5; 8 bases align to TRBD1. What was sequenced was CD8+ T cells sorted from blood. CDR3 in amino acids: CASSPTGGLGETQYF. The CDR3, as DNA: TGTGCCAGCAGTCCCACAGGGGGATTGGGGGAGACCCAGTACTTC.